This T cell receptor (beta chain) was profiled in a study of blood T cell repertoires in COVID-19 (dated by TCRdb to the early 2020s). Study-wide context: Samples from collaborators originated in the United States, Italy and Spain and spanned both the acute and convalescent phases of COVID-19. A de-identified subject ID, COVID-19 status, age in years and sex were almost always included in the sample metadata. The dataset comprised deeply sampled blood TCRbeta repertoires from subjects exposed to, actively infected with, or recovered from COVID-19. The material from the prospective study consisted of cDNA or gDNA derived from T cells, B-cell-depleted T cells, or PBMCs. The repertoires were released in a freely available public database intended as a resource for research on the immune response to SARS-CoV-2. The samples were drawn from the first 160 participants of the ongoing ImmuneRACE study and from 950 to 1,500 subjects provided by 6 global collaborators. Where available, HLA class I and class II types were taken from metadata supplied by the sample provider and were not determined by assay-based typing.

TCRbeta CDR3 regions were amplified from genomic DNA by means of the immunoSEQ Assay, a bias-controlled multiplex PCR. In the source study's methods: The number of nucleated cells in each sample was estimated by amplification of reference gene primers within the assay. Sequence reads were collapsed and filtered to measure the absolute abundance of every unique TCRbeta CDR3 rearrangement. For each sample, productive Simpson clonality was calculated as the square root of Simpson's diversity index across productive rearrangements. The immuneACCESS repertoire file appears here via TCRdb, limited to in-frame rearrangements. These files lack a portion of the clones; in checked studies, under half of the deficit traces to unresolved V genes, and the cause of the others is not known. Clone size and the V and J calls come from that table; the DNA yielded D and trimming. The sample table holds approximately 440,000 clones, of which approximately 90% were seen once. The ten largest clones take up 10% to 15% of the sample.

Study-level results and caveats: Clinical and demographic metadata were provided uncurated, with the amount varying by source and participant.

CDR1 SGHTA and CDR2 FQGNSA are derived from the germline V gene. The CDR3 spans 16 residues, from the cysteine through the phenylalanine. The DNA shown is the 48-base CDR3, in frame from base 1. Germline trimming amounts to 8 bases on V and 7 bases on J, with 17 as the count of junction bases outside the gene matches. As concerns this clone: Its antigen remains unidentified. No base qualities exist here, and no much larger clone lies one base off it.

In Seattle, one collaborating source enrolled patients while the infection was active and tracked those patients longitudinally over the course of disease. Collaborating institutions collected whole blood in K2EDTA tubes following their own protocols. For TCRbeta analysis, collaborators shipped samples in one of three forms: frozen whole blood, isolated PBMCs, or DNA extracted from either of those sample types. The clonotype comes from a woman in her fifties or sixties with COVID-19, enrolled during active disease. Input material: peripheral blood. The chain links TRBV7-2 with TRBJ2-1; 7 central nucleotides agree with TRBD2. The bases are TGTGCCAGCTTAAGCGGGGCCCGGGCGTTGGGGAATGAGCAGTTCTTC. Translation gives CASLSGARALGNEQFF. Beyond the CDR3, the reference TRBV7-2 and TRBJ2-1 genes provide the residues; the full variable domain reads: GAGVSQSPSNKVTEKGKDVELRCDPISGHTALYWYRQSLGQGLEFLIYFQGNSAPDKSGLPSDRFSAERTGGSVSTLTIQRTQQEDSAVYLCASLSGARALGNEQFFGPGTRLTVL.